The 25 T cell receptor beta chains listed next were all sequenced from one sample in a study of shared clonotypes between healthy human individuals. Positively selected for CCR7, the CD45RO-negative cells used as naive CD8 cells excluded terminally differentiated effector memory CD45RA+ cells. Libraries were prepared by immunoSEQ multiplex PCR; TCRdb keeps only in-frame clonotypes and omits some of them. Of about 2.1 million clones listed, around 93% are singletons. Sequenced sample: naive CD8+ T cells from PBMCs. The receptors here all came from a man in his late teens or twenties in good health. Some clones in this sample may be carry-over from other donors' samples.

The table lists this clone with a few counts. Other nucleotide sequences from this sample produce the same CDR3. The V gene is TRBV5-1, the J gene TRBJ1-2; D may be TRBD1 (5 bases). CDR1 is SGHRS, CDR2 YFSETQ, per germline. The CDR3 sequence is 12 residues long. V was clipped by 0 bases and J by 6 bases, with 6 bases between them. This CDR3 is CASSLAGDGYTF. DNA of the CDR3: TGCGCCAGCAGCTTGGCGGGGGATGGCTACACCTTC.

This chain connects TRBV5-1 to TRBJ2-5; a possible D gene is TRBD1 (5 bases). The CDR3 extends over 15 amino acids. The V end lost 2 bases, the J end lost 4 bases, and 15 bases lay between the germline ends. Germline V lookup: CDR1 SGHRS, CDR2 YFSETQ. CDR3 protein: CASSFDSPRGETQYF. The CDR3 region has the DNA TGCGCCAGCAGCTTTGACAGCCCAAGGGGAGAGACCCAGTACTTC.

This chain connects TRBV9 to TRBJ2-4; 8 nucleotides agree with TRBD2. V lost 4 bases to trimming and J lost 0 bases; unmatched junction nucleotides: 6. The CDR3 contains 16 residues. Per germline, CDR1 SGDLS and CDR2 YYNGEE. This CDR3 reads CASSPGGALAKNIQYF. The CDR3, as DNA: TGTGCCAGCAGCCCCGGGGGGGCCTTAGCCAAAAACATTCAGTACTTC.

The chain recombines TRBV27 with TRBJ1-1, with TRBD1 as a possible D gene (5 bases). The CDR3 runs 15 residues. Germline loops: CDR1 MNHEY, CDR2 SMNVEV (reference sequence). The ends were cut back, 3 bases at V and 1 base at J, with 12 bases in the middle. Here the CDR3 reads CASSFLRGANTEAFF. The CDR3 DNA follows: TGTGCCAGCAGTTTTTTAAGAGGGGCGAACACTGAAGCTTTCTTT.

This chain links TRBV25-1 with TRBJ1-1, with no clear D. The CDR3 sequence is 15 residues long. Looked up from germline, CDR1 is MGHDK and CDR2 is SYGVNS. The V gene lost 1 base and the J gene lost 0 bases, with 9 bases spanning the gap. CDR3 amino acids: CASSESMGLNTEAFF. The CDR3 DNA follows: TGTGCCAGCAGTGAATCGATGGGTCTGAACACTGAAGCTTTCTTT.

The V call is TRBV20-1, the J call TRBJ2-1; no clear D. Deletions cut 7 bases from V and 9 bases from J, with 13 bases between. The germline gives CDR1 DFQATT, CDR2 SNEGSKA (reference sequence). The CDR3 is 11 amino acids. The CDR3 here is CSVEVFREQFF. The CDR3 DNA reads as TGCAGTGTTGAGGTCTTCCGTGAGCAGTTCTTC.

This clone was seen only once. This chain uses TRBV10-2 with TRBJ2-4, with 9 nucleotides matching TRBD1. Per the germline V gene, CDR1 is WSHSY and CDR2 is SAAADI. This CDR3 is built from 13 residues. V shed 10 bases and J 4 bases; nucleotides not matched to a gene: 5. The CDR3 DNA reads TGCGCCACCGGGGACAGGGTAAAAAACATTCAGTACTTC. Translating it yields CATGDRVKNIQYF.

The CDR3 DNA reads TGTGCCTGGAGTGAGCTTTTTACACGAGGCTACGAGCAGTACTTC. It yields the protein CAWSELFTRGYEQYF. The V and J genes are TRBV30 and TRBJ2-7; D gene uncertain. Trimming took 1 base from V and 3 from J, leaving 16 bases between them. The V gene's germline CDR1 is GTSNPN and CDR2 SVGIG (reference sequence). The CDR3 length is 15 residues. Full variable domain (outside the CDR3, taken from reference TRBV30 and TRBJ2-7): SQTIHQWPATLVQPVGSPLSLECTVEGTSNPNLYWYRQAAGRGLQLLFYSVGIGQISSEVPQNLSASRPQDRQFILSSKKLLLSDSGFYLCAWSELFTRGYEQYFGPGTRLTVT.

V usage is TRBV6-5 and J usage is TRBJ2-5; 7 nucleotides line up with TRBD1. V dropped 3 bases and J dropped 3; count of bases not matched to a gene: 7. This CDR3 is 15 amino acids long. Per the germline V gene, CDR1 is MNHEY and CDR2 is SVGAGI. Here the CDR3 reads CASSYLGQKKETQYF. DNA of the CDR3: TGTGCCAGCAGTTATCTGGGACAGAAGAAAGAGACCCAGTACTTC.

V is TRBV5-6 and J is TRBJ1-4, with 10 bases fitting TRBD1. Trimming at V came to 4 bases and at J to 16 bases, leaving 7 bases not matched to a gene. Germline values: CDR1 SGHDT, CDR2 YYEEEE. CDR3 length equals 12 residues. The CDR3 sequence: CASSRDRGQAFF. CDR3 coding DNA: TGTGCCAGCAGCCGGGACAGGGGCCAAGCGTTTTTT.

The genes are TRBV7-9 and TRBJ2-3; no clear D gene. V was pared by 8 bases and J by 6 bases, with 18 bases between. The CDR3 length is 14 residues. In germline, CDR1 is SEHNR, CDR2 FQNEAQ (reference sequence). CDR3 bases: TGTGCCAGCGCCCACCCCCCAGATCGCGATACGCAGTATTTT. It encodes CASAHPPDRDTQYF.

The chain recombines TRBV25-1 with TRBJ1-2; D unresolved. Trimming shortened V by 1 base and J by 6 bases, and 9 bases separated the two germline ends. Germline CDR1 reads MGHDK; CDR2 reads SYGVNS. This CDR3 contains 13 residues. In nucleotides, the CDR3 is TGTGCCAGCAGTGAATCCTCTCGTGATGGCTACACCTTC. Protein product: CASSESSRDGYTF.

The rearrangement joins TRBV27 to TRBJ1-3, with a tentative D call TRBD1 (5 bases). With 1 base removed from V and 0 bases from J, the gap between germline ends came to 16 bases. The V gene's germline CDR1 is MNHEY and CDR2 SMNVEV (reference sequence). The CDR3 covers 18 residues. The CDR3 loop reads CASSLYEPTGASGNTIYF. The CDR3 coding sequence is TGTGCCAGCAGTTTATATGAGCCTACTGGGGCCTCTGGAAACACCATATATTTT.

The V call is TRBV27, the J call TRBJ2-1; tentatively, D is TRBD2 (5 bases). CDR1 and CDR2 from the germline V gene are MNHEY and SMNVEV (reference sequence). V lost 5 bases and J lost 4, with 18 bases in between. The length of the CDR3 is 16 residues. The CDR3: CASSQGPAAVYNEQFF. Written as DNA, the CDR3 is TGTGCCAGCAGTCAAGGGCCAGCGGCAGTTTACAATGAGCAGTTCTTC.

The chain is built from TRBV14 and TRBJ1-4; 7 bases are a match to TRBD1. The trim removed 2 bases at V and 0 bases at J, leaving 0 bases unmatched. Germline assignment: CDR1 SGHDN and CDR2 FVKESK. This CDR3 contains 15 residues. The CDR3 reads CASSQQGATNEKLFF. CDR3 in DNA: TGTGCCAGCAGCCAACAGGGGGCAACTAATGAAAAACTGTTTTTT.

The chain is built from TRBV2 and TRBJ1-2; D is undetermined. With 2 bases removed from V and 6 bases from J, the gap between germline ends came to 10 bases. The CDR3 runs to 13 residues. In germline, CDR1 is SNHLY, CDR2 FYNNEI. CDR3 protein: CASSENRLDGYTF. CDR3 nucleotides: TGTGCCAGCAGTGAAAACAGATTAGATGGCTACACCTTC.

In its sample, this clone was seen once. CDR3 sequence: CASRLETGGEQFF. The CDR3 DNA reads as TGTGCCAGCAGATTAGAGACAGGGGGTGAGCAGTTCTTC. This rearrangement joins TRBV7-3 to TRBJ2-1; 9 positions agree with TRBD1. J lost 9 bases, V lost 6 bases, and 6 bases had no gene match. The CDR3 is 13 residues long. The V gene's germline CDR1 is SGHTA and CDR2 FQGTGA.

The rearrangement uses TRBV9 and TRBJ2-3; D perhaps matches TRBD2 (5 bases). The CDR3 contains 15 residues. V was shortened by 5 bases and J by 0 bases, with 13 bases between the two germline ends. CDR1 is SGDLS, CDR2 YYNGEE, per germline. CDR3 DNA sequence: TGTGCCAGCAGTGAACTACTAGTTAGCACAGATACGCAGTATTTT. As protein: CASSELLVSTDTQYF. Full variable domain (rest looked up from reference TRBV9 and TRBJ2-3): DSGVTQTPKHLITATGQRVTLRCSPRSGDLSVYWYQQSLDQGLQFLIQYYNGEERAKGNILERFSAQQFPDLHSELNLSSLELGDSALYFCASSELLVSTDTQYFGPGTRLTVL.

A remark on this clone: Other DNA sequences in the same sample also yield this CDR3. V gene TRBV19 combines with J gene TRBJ1-1, with 8 bases identical to TRBD1. Germline CDR1 is LNHDA and CDR2 is SQIVND (reference sequence). This CDR3 spans 14 amino acids. With 5 bases clipped from V and 1 base from J, the junction kept 3 bases outside the gene matches. The CDR3 loop reads CASSDRGGNTEAFF. The CDR3 bases are TGTGCCAGTAGTGACAGGGGAGGGAACACTGAAGCTTTCTTT.

This chain's CDR3 is CASSLANYGGGETQYF. Here the CDR3 DNA reads TGTGCCAGCAGCTTAGCGAACTATGGGGGAGGAGAGACCCAGTACTTC. The chain employs TRBV7-8 and TRBJ2-5; tentatively, D is TRBD2 (6 bases). The germline gives CDR1 SGHVS, CDR2 FQNEAQ. This CDR3 has 16 amino acids. Trimming took 0 bases from V and 4 from J, leaving 15 bases between them.

The chain uses TRBV9 and TRBJ2-3, with unresolved D. Germline CDR1 SGDLS, CDR2 YYNGEE. The CDR3 spans 8 residues. V lost 0 bases to trimming and J lost 14 bases, with 1 base between them. The CDR3 region is CASSVVYF. Written as DNA, the CDR3 is TGTGCCAGCAGCGTAGTGTATTTT. Looking up the rest from reference TRBV9 and TRBJ2-3 gives the full variable domain: DSGVTQTPKHLITATGQRVTLRCSPRSGDLSVYWYQQSLDQGLQFLIQYYNGEERAKGNILERFSAQQFPDLHSELNLSSLELGDSALYFCASSVVYFGPGTRLTVL.

This sequence joins TRBV7-9 and TRBJ2-2; TRBD2 agrees at 11 bases. CDR3 size: 17 residues. The germline CDR1 and CDR2 sequences are SEHNR and FQNEAQ (reference sequence). Trimming removed 4 bases from V and 5 bases from J; junction bases left unmatched: 9. CDR3 residues: CASSSLTSGRGTGELFF. CDR3 nucleotide sequence: TGTGCCAGCAGCTCTCTCACTAGCGGGAGAGGGACCGGGGAGCTGTTTTTT. Filled out from reference TRBV7-9 and TRBJ2-2, the complete variable domain reads DTGVSQNPRHKITKRGQNVTFRCDPISEHNRLYWYRQTLGQGPEFLTYFQNEAQLEKSRLLSDRFSAERPKGSFSTLEIQRTEQGDSAMYLCASSSLTSGRGTGELFFGEGSRLTVL.

This chain links TRBV6-1 with TRBJ1-5; D remains unclear. V dropped 5 bases and J dropped 6 bases, with 11 bases sitting between them. Germline CDR1 MNHNS, CDR2 SASEGT. CDR3 length: 13 amino acids. The CDR3: CASSPVDPQPQHF. CDR3 sequence (DNA): TGTGCCAGCAGTCCCGTGGACCCTCAGCCCCAGCATTTT.

The chain has TRBV9 and TRBJ2-3; D remains unclear. Trimming removed 2 bases from V and 1 base from J, with 14 bases in between. Germline V lookup: CDR1 SGDLS, CDR2 YYNGEE. This CDR3 has 16 amino acids. For the CDR3, the DNA is TGTGCCAGCAGCGTGGCTTCAGGATCTCGCACAGATACGCAGTATTTT. Translated: CASSVASGSRTDTQYF.

J is TRBJ2-5 and V is TRBV28; 8 bases are shared with TRBD2. J was trimmed by 5 bases and V by 3 bases; bases with no gene match: 20. The CDR3 sequence is 19 residues long. Per the germline V gene, CDR1 is MDHEN and CDR2 is SYDVKM. In DNA, the CDR3 is TGTGCCAGCAGTTTCCCGGAGGGGGAGGCTAGCGGGCCGAGGGAGACCCAGTACTTC. Its protein product is CASSFPEGEASGPRETQYF.